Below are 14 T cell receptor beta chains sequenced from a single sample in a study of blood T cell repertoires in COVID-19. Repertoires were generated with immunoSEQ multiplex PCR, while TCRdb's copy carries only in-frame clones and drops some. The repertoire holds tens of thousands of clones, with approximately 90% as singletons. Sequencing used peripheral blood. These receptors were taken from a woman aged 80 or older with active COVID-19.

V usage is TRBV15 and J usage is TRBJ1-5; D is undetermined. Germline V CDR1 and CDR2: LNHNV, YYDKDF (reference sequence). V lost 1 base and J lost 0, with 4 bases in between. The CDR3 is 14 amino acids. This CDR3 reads CATSRGGSNQPQHF. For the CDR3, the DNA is TGTGCCACCAGCAGAGGAGGTAGCAATCAGCCCCAGCATTTT.

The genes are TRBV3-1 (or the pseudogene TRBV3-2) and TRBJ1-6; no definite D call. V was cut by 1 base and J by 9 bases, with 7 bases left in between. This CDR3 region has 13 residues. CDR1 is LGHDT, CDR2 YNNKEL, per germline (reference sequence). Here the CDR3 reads CASSQAQPSPLHF. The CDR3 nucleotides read TGTGCCAGCAGCCAAGCACAGCCTTCACCCCTCCACTTT.

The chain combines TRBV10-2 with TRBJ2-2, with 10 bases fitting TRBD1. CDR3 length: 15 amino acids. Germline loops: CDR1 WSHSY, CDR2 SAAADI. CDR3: CPPTTGGGGTGELFF. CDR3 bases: TGCCCCCCCACGACAGGGGGCGGGGGGACCGGGGAGCTGTTTTTT.

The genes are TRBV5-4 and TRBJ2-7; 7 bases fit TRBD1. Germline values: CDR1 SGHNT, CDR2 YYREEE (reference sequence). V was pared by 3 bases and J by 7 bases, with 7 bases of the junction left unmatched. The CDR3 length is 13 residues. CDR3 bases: TGTGCCAGCAGCTGGGGGACAGCCTCTGAGCAGTACTTC. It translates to CASSWGTASEQYF. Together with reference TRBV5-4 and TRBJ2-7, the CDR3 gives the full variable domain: ETGVTQSPTHLIKTRGQQVTLRCSSQSGHNTVSWYQQALGQGPQFIFQYYREEENGRGNFPPRFSGLQFPNYSSELNVNALELDDSALYLCASSWGTASEQYFGPGTRLTVT.

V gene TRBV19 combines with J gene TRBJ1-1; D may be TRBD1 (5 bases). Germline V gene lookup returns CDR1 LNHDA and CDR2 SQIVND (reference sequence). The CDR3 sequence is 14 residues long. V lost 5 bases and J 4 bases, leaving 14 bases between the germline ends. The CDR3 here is CASSVGGRATEAFF. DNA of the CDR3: TGTGCCAGTAGTGTTGGTGGCAGGGCCACTGAAGCTTTCTTT. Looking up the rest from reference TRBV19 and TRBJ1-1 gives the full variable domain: DGGITQSPKYLFRKEGQNVTLSCEQNLNHDAMYWYRQDPGQGLRLIYYSQIVNDFQKGDIAEGYSVSREKKESFPLTVTSAQKNPTAFYLCASSVGGRATEAFFGQGTRLTVV.

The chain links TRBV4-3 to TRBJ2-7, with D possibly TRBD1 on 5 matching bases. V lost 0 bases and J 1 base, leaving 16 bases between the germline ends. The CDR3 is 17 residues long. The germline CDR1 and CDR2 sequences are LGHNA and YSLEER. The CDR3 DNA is TGCGCCAGCAGCCAAGATTTGCAGGGCTTTCTTTCCTACGAGCAGTACTTC. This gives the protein CASSQDLQGFLSYEQYF.

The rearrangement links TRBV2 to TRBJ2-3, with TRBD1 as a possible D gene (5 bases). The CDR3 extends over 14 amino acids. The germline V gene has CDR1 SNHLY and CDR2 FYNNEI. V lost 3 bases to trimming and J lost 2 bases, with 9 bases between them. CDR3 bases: TGTGCCAGCAGTGATAGGGGCGACACAGATACGCAGTATTTT. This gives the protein CASSDRGDTDTQYF.

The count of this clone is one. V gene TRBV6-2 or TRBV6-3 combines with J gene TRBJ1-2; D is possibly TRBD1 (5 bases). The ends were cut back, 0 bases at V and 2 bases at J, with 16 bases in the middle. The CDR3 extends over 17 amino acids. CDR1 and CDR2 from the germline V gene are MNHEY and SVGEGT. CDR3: CASSYSSGGGPNYGYTF. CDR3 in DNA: TGTGCCAGCAGTTACTCTTCCGGGGGAGGCCCGAACTATGGCTACACCTTC.

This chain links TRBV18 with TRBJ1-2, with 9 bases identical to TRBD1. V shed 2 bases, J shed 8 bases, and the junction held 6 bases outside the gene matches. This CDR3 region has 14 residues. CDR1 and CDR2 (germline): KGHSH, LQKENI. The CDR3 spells CASSPEGTGYGYTF. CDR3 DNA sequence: TGTGCCAGCTCACCAGAAGGGACAGGGTACGGCTACACCTTC.

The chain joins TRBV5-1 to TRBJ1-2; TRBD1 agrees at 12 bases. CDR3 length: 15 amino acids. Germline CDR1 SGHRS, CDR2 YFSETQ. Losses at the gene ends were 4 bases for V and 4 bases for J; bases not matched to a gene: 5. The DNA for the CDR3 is TGCGCCAGCAGCGAGGGACAGGGGGCTCCCTATGGCTACACCTTC. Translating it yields CASSEGQGAPYGYTF.

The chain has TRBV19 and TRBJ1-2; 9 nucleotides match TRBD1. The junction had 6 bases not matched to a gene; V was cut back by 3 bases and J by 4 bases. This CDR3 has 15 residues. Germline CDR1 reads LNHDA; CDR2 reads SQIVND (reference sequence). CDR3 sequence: CASSIRQGGPYGYTF. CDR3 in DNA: TGTGCCAGTAGTATTCGACAGGGGGGTCCCTATGGCTACACCTTC.

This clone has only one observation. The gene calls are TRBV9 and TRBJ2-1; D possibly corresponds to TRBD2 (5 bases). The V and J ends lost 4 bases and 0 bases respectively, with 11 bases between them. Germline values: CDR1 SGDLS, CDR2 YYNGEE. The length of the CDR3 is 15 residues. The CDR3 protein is CASSSAGGSYNEQFF. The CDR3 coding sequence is TGTGCCAGCAGCTCCGCGGGCGGCTCCTACAATGAGCAGTTCTTC.

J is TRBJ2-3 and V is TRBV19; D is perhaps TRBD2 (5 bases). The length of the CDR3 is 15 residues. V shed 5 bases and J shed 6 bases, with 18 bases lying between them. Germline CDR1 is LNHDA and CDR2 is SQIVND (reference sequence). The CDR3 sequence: CASSFRRATGDTQYF. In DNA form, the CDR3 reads TGTGCCAGTAGTTTCCGACGGGCCACGGGGGATACGCAGTATTTT.

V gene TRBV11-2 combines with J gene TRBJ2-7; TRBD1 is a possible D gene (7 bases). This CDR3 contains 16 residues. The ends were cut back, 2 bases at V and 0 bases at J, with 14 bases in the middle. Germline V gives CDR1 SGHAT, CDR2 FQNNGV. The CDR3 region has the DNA TGTGCCAGCAGCTTATTGGCAGGGGGGCTCTCCTACGAGCAGTACTTC. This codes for CASSLLAGGLSYEQYF.